These T cell receptor beta chains were read from a single sample in a study of blood T cell repertoires in COVID-19. Some clones are missing from TCRdb's copy, which holds only in-frame ones; the method was immunoSEQ multiplex PCR. The sample yields around 310,000 clones, about 88% seen once. The sequenced material came from peripheral blood. All receptors come from a woman aged 60-75 years with acute or convalescent COVID-19. CDR3s include the opening cysteine and the closing phenylalanine or tryptophan. The order of the fields is V gene, J gene, D gene, clone size, CDR3 protein, CDR3 DNA. D genes are given only for firm matches. Some rows mark clone size as missing; the rest say once, few, many or name a class of expanded clone.

TRBV6-6,TRBJ2-7,NA,NA,CASSYLTGREQYF,TGTGCCAGCAGTTACCTGACAGGGAGGGAGCAGTACTTC
TRBV7-9,TRBJ2-5,TRBD2,once,CASSIRLAGQETQYF,TGTGCCAGCAGCATCCGACTAGCGGGCCAAGAGACCCAGTACTTC
TRBV6-5,TRBJ1-6,TRBD1,NA,CASRRTGHNSPLHF,TGTGCCAGCAGGAGGACAGGGCATAATTCACCCCTCCACTTT
TRBV19,TRBJ2-5,TRBD2,NA,CASSLAGGRGQETQYF,TGTGCCAGTAGCCTAGCGGGAGGGCGAGGCCAAGAGACCCAGTACTTC
TRBV7-9,TRBJ1-1,NA,NA,CASSRGQSEAFF,TGTGCCAGCAGCCGAGGACAGTCTGAAGCTTTCTTT
TRBV4-3,TRBJ1-1,NA,NA,CASSQSPGPLTEAFF,TGCGCCAGCAGCCAATCCCCAGGTCCCCTCACTGAAGCTTTCTTT
TRBV5-1,TRBJ2-3,NA,once,CASRGQPGSADTQYF,TGCGCCAGCAGAGGACAGCCTGGGAGCGCAGATACGCAGTATTTT
TRBV15,TRBJ1-2,NA,NA,CATSRGGYNYGYTF,TGTGCCACCAGCAGAGGAGGGTATAACTATGGCTACACCTTC
TRBV9,TRBJ1-3,NA,NA,CASSAEGAPGNTIYF,TGTGCCAGCAGCGCCGAGGGAGCTCCTGGAAACACCATATATTTT
TRBV12-3/TRBV12-4,TRBJ1-4,NA,NA,CASSRSRGEKLFF,TGTGCCAGCAGTCGCAGTCGAGGCGAAAAACTGTTTTTT
TRBV5-1,TRBJ2-7,TRBD1,NA,CASSTRQGSYEQYF,TGCGCCAGCAGCACAAGACAGGGTTCCTACGAGCAGTACTTC
TRBV3-1/TRBV3-2,TRBJ1-2,TRBD1,NA,CASSLFQGARSIGYTF,TGTGCCAGCAGCCTCTTTCAGGGGGCGCGGTCCATCGGCTACACCTTC
TRBV5-6,TRBJ1-5,NA,NA,CASSLGQSNQPQHF,TGTGCCAGCAGCTTGGGTCAGAGCAATCAGCCCCAGCATTTT
TRBV5-1,TRBJ1-1,NA,NA,CASSLGGGTEAFF,TGCGCCAGCAGCTTGGGGGGCGGCACTGAAGCTTTCTTT
TRBV18,TRBJ1-4,NA,NA,CASSPPMGAGEKLFF,TGTGCCAGCTCACCACCGATGGGGGCGGGTGAAAAACTGTTTTTT
TRBV4-3,TRBJ1-5,NA,NA,CARAGYSNQPQHF,TGCGCCAGGGCAGGGTATAGCAATCAGCCCCAGCATTTT
TRBV11-2,TRBJ1-5,NA,few,CASSFGGAMPQHF,TGTGCCAGCAGCTTTGGGGGGGCCATGCCCCAGCATTTT
TRBV27,TRBJ2-1,NA,few,CASSSPRNEQFF,TGTGCCAGCAGCAGTCCCAGGAATGAGCAGTTCTTC
TRBV5-1,TRBJ1-1,TRBD1,NA,CASSLSLRQGDEAFF,TGCGCCAGCAGCTTGTCTCTCCGACAGGGTGATGAAGCTTTCTTT
TRBV18,TRBJ2-7,TRBD2,NA,CASSPPTSGRGTYEQYF,TGTGCCAGCTCACCACCCACTAGCGGGAGAGGGACCTACGAGCAGTACTTC
TRBV3-1/TRBV3-2,TRBJ1-2,NA,NA,CASSQVTLGGYTF,TGTGCCAGCAGCCAAGTAACGTTGGGCGGCTACACCTTC
TRBV2,TRBJ2-3,TRBD1,NA,CASGTGSTDTQYF,TGTGCCAGCGGGACAGGGAGCACAGATACGCAGTATTTT
TRBV3-1/TRBV3-2,TRBJ1-6,NA,NA,CASSQDLSPLHF,TGTGCCAGCAGCCAAGATTTATCACCCCTCCACTTT
TRBV9,TRBJ2-7,NA,NA,CASSVGDEQYF,TGTGCCAGCAGCGTAGGCGACGAGCAGTACTTC